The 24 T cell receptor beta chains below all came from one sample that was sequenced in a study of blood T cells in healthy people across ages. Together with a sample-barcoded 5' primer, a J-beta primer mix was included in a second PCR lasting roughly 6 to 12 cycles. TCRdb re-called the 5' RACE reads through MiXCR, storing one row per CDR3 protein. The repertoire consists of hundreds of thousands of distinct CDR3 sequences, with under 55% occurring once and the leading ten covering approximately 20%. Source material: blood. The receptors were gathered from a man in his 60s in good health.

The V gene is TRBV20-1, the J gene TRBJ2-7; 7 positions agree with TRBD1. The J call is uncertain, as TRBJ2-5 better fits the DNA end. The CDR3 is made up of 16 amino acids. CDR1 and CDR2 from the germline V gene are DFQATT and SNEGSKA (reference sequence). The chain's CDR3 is CSASIGGLVHRETQYF. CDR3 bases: TGCAGTGCTAGCATAGGGGGCTTAGTTCATCGAGAGACCCAGTACTTC.

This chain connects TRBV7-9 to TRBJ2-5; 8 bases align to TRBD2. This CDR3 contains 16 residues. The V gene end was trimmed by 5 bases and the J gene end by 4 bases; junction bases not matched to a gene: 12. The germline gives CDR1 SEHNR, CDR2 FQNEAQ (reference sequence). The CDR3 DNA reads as TGTGCCAGCAGCACCCTGGGTAGCGGGGCCTCAGAGACCCAGTACTTC. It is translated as CASSTLGSGASETQYF. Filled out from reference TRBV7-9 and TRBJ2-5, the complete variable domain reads DTGVSQNPRHKITKRGQNVTFRCDPISEHNRLYWYRQTLGQGPEFLTYFQNEAQLEKSRLLSDRFSAERPKGSFSTLEIQRTEQGDSAMYLCASSTLGSGASETQYFGPGTRLLVL.

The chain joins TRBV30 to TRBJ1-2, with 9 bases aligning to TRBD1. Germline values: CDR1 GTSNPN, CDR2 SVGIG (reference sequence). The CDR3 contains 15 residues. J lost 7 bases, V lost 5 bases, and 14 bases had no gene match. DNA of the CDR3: TGTGCCTGGTCCCCGATGGGGACAGGGTATCCTGGCTACACCTTC. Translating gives CAWSPMGTGYPGYTF. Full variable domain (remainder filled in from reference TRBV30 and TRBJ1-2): SQTIHQWPATLVQPVGSPLSLECTVEGTSNPNLYWYRQAAGRGLQLLFYSVGIGQISSEVPQNLSASRPQDRQFILSSKKLLLSDSGFYLCAWSPMGTGYPGYTFGSGTRLTVV.

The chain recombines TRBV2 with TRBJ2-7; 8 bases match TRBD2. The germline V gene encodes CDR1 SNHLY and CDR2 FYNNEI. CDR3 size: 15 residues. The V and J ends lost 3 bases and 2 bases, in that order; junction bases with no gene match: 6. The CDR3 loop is CASSDASGRTYEQYF. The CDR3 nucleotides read TGTGCCAGCAGTGATGCTAGCGGGCGCACCTACGAGCAGTACTTC.

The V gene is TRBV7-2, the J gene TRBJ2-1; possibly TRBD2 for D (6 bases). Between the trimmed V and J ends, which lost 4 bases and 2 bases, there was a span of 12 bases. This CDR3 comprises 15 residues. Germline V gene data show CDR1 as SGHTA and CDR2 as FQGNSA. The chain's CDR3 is CASSSAVAAYNEQFF. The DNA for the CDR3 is TGTGCCAGCAGCTCAGCGGTAGCGGCCTACAATGAGCAGTTCTTC.

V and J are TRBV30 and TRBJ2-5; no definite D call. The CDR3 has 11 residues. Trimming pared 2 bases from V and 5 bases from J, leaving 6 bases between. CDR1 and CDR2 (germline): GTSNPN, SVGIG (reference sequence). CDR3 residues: CAWSFWETQYF. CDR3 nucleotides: TGTGCCTGGAGTTTCTGGGAGACCCAGTACTTC.

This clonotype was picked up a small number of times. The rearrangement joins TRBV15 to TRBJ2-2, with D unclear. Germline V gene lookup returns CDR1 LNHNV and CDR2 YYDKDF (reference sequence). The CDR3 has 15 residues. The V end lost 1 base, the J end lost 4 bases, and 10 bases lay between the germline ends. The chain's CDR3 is CATSRGAGSTGELFF. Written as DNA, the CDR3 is TGTGCCACCAGCAGAGGCGCCGGTAGCACCGGGGAGCTGTTTTTT.

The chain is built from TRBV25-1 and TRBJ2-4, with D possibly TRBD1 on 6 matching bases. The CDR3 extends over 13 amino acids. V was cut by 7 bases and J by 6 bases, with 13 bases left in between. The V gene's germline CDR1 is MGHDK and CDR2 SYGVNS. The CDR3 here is CASKTGNGNIQYF. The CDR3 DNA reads TGTGCCAGCAAAACAGGGAACGGAAACATTCAGTACTTC.

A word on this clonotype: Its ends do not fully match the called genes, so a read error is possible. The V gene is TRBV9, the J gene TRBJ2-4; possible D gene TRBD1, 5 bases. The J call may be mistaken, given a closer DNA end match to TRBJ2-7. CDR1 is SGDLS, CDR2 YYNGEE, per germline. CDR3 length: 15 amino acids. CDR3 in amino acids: CASNVGRAFGDEQYF. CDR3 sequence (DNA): TGTGCCAGCAACGTAGGCAGGGCCTTTGGGGACGAGCAGTACTTC.

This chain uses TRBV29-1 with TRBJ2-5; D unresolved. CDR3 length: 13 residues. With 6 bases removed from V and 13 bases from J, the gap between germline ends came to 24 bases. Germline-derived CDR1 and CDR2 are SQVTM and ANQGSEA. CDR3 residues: CSVHSSTYNELYF. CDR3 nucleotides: TGCAGCGTCCACAGTTCCACCTACAATGAGCTGTACTTC. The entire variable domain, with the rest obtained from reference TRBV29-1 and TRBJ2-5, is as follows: SAVISQKPSRDICQRGTSLTIQCQVDSQVTMMFWYRQQPGQSLTLIATANQGSEATYESGFVIDKFPISRPNLTFSTLTVSNMSPEDSSIYLCSVHSSTYNELYFGPGTRLLVL.

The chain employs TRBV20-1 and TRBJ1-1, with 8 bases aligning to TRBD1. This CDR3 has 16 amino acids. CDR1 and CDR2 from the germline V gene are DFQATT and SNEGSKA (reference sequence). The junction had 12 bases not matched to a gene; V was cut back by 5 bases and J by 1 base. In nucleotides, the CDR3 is TGCAGTGCTCCCCTATTAGGCAGGGGGCCGAACACTGAAGCTTTCTTT. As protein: CSAPLLGRGPNTEAFF.

Here the CDR3 DNA reads TGTGCCAGCAGCCAGAACCTTGACAGTCGCCAGTACTTC. Protein product: CASSQNLDSRQYF. This chain joins TRBV14 and TRBJ2-5, with D maybe TRBD1 (5 bases). The CDR3 has 13 amino acids. V shed 3 bases and J shed 10 bases, with 15 bases lying between them. Germline CDR1 and CDR2: SGHDN and FVKESK.

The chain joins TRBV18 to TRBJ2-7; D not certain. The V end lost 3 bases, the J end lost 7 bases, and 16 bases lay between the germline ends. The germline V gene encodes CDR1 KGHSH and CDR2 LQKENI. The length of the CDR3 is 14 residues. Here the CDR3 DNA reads TGTGCCAGCTCACCCGCCCTGGGGAACAATGAGCAGTACTTC. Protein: CASSPALGNNEQYF.

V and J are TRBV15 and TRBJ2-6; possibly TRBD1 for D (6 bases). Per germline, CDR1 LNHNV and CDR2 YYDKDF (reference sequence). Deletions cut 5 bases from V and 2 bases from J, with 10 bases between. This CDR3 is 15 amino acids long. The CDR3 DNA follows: TGTGCCACCAGCCTACAGGGTACTGGGGCCAACGTCCTGACTTTC. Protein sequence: CATSLQGTGANVLTF. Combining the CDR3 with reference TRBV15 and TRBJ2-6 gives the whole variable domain DAMVIQNPRYQVTQFGKPVTLSCSQTLNHNVMYWYQQKSSQAPKLLFHYYDKDFNNEADTPDNFQSRRPNTSFCFLDIRSPGLGDTAMYLCATSLQGTGANVLTFGAGSRLTVL.

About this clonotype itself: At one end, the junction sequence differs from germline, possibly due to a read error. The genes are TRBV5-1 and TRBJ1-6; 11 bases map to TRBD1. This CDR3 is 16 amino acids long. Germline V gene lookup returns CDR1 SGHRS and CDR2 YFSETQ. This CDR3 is CASSWDRGTYNPPLHF. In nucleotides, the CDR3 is TGCGCCAGCAGCTGGGACAGGGGGACCTATAATCCACCCCTCCACTTT.

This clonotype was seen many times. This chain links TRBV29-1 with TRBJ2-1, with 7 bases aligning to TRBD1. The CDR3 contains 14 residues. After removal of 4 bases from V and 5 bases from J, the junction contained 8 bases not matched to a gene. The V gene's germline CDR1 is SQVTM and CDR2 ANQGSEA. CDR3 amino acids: CSVGIRDSNNEQFF. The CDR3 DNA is TGCAGCGTTGGGATCCGGGACAGCAACAATGAGCAGTTCTTC.

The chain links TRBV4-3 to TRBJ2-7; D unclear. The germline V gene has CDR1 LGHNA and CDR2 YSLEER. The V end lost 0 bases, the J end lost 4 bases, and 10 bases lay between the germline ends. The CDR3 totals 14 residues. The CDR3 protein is CASSQDIGAYEQYF. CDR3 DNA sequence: TGCGCCAGCAGCCAAGATATTGGAGCTTACGAGCAGTACTTC.

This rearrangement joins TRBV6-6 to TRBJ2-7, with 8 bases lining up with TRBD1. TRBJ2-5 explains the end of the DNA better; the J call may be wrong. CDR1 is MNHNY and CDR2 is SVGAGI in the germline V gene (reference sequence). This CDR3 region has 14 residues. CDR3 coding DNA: TGTGCCAGCAGTTTCGCAGGGGGCGAGGAGACCCAGTACTTC. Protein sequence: CASSFAGGEETQYF.

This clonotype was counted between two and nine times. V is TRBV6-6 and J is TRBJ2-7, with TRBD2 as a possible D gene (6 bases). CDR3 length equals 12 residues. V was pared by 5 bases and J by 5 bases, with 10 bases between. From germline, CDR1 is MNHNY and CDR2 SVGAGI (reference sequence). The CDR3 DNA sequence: TGTGCCAGCAGTGAGCTAGCGAACGAGCAGTACTTC. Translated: CASSELANEQYF.

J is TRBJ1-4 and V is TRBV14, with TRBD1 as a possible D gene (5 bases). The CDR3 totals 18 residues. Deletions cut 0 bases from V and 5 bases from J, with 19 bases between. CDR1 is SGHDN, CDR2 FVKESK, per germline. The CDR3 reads CASSQDPFVEGRNEKLFF. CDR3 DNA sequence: TGTGCCAGCAGCCAAGATCCCTTTGTGGAGGGGCGAAATGAAAAACTGTTTTTT.

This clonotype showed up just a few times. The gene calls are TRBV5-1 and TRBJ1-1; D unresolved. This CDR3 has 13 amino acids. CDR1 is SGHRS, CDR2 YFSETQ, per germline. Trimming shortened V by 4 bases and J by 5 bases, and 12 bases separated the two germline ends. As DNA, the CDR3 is TGCGCCAGCAGCGTGATGACGGGGACTGAAGCTTTCTTT. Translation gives CASSVMTGTEAFF.

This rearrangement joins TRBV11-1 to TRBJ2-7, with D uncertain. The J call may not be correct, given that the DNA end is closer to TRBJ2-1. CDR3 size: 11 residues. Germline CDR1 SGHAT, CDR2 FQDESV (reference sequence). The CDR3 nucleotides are TGTGCCAGCGGGCAGAACTACGAGCAGTTCTTC. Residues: CASGQNYEQFF.

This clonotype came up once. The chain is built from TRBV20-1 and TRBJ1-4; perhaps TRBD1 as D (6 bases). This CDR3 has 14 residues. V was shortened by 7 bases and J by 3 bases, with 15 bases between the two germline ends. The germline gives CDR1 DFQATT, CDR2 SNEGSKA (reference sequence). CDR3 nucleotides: TGCAGTGTCCCCCGGGGGCTGGCTAATGAAAAACTGTTTTTT. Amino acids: CSVPRGLANEKLFF.

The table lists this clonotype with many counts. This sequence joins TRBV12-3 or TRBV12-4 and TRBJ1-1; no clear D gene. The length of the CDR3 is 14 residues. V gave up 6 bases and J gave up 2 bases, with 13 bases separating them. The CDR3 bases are TGTGCCAGCAGACTTTACGGAATTAACACTGAAGCTTTCTTT. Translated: CASRLYGINTEAFF.